This note documents a single T cell receptor (beta chain) sequence. As processed by the authors: From reference gene primer amplification, estimates of nucleated cell counts were derived. Measured with immunoSEQ multiplex PCR; TCRdb has only the in-frame clones, and not every one. That table supplies the V and J calls and clone size; D and trimming were determined from the DNA. The sample lists some 42,000 clones, roughly 90% occurring once. With 6 bases clipped from V and 4 bases from J, the junction kept 4 bases outside the gene matches. This CDR3 contains 12 residues. The V gene's germline CDR1 is SQVTM and CDR2 ANQGSEA. The sample belongs to a study of blood T cell repertoires in COVID-19. At the level of the study: Acute-phase and convalescent COVID-19 samples originated in the United States, Italy and Spain. T cells, B-cell-depleted T cells, or PBMCs provided the cDNA or gDNA that served as material.

The TCR sequence derives from a man aged 50-60 years with active COVID-19. The sample comprised peripheral blood. The chain uses TRBV29-1 and TRBJ2-7; 9 positions match TRBD1. For the CDR3, the DNA is TGCAGCGTCCCGGGACAGGGTTACGAGCAGTACTTC. It encodes CSVPGQGYEQYF.